The T cell receptor (beta chain) under discussion was sequenced for a study of blood T cell repertoires in COVID-19. About the research overall: Samples came from the United States, Italy and Spain, spanning acute and convalescent COVID-19. In each case, the material was cDNA or gDNA derived from T cells, B-cell-depleted T cells, or PBMCs.

V shed 10 bases and J 2 bases; nucleotides not matched to a gene: 5. CDR1 is MNHGY, CDR2 SAAAGT, per germline. The CDR3 sequence is 14 residues long. This clone came up once. Methods used by the authors: Amplification of reference gene primers was used by the study to estimate nucleated cell counts. Profiled with immunoSEQ multiplex PCR; TCRdb holds only in-frame clones, not every one. V and J calls and clone size are those listed in that table; D and trimming were worked out from the DNA. The sample has 200,000 to 250,000 clones, approximately 88% seen once; the top ten hold 5% to 6.5%. Material for sequencing was peripheral blood. The V and J genes are TRBV6-8 and TRBJ1-3; TRBD1 matches 10 bases. The source of this sequence is a woman aged 25-40 years with COVID-19, enrolled during active disease. The CDR3 reads CATSTGGTGNTIYF. The CDR3 DNA follows: TGTGCCACCTCGACAGGGGGCACTGGAAACACCATATATTTT.